The present TCR beta chain was sequenced within a study of technical replicates of blood from a handful of donors. Sequencing used immunoSEQ multiplex PCR; TCRdb keeps in-frame clones, though not all of them. The sample carries 91,000 or so clones, 95% recorded once. Source material: T cells isolated from PBMCs. This TCR was sampled from a human donor in good health.

The CDR3 bases are TGCGCCAGCAGCCAAGCCATGGGGGGGCCAAGCTCCTACAATGAGCAGTTCTTC. Residues: CASSQAMGGPSSYNEQFF. The chain combines TRBV4-1 with TRBJ2-1; the D gene is possibly TRBD2 (7 bases). There are 18 residues in the CDR3. Trimming cost V 1 base and J 0 bases, with 16 bases left between them. Germline assignment: CDR1 MGHRA and CDR2 YSYEKL.